This TCR beta chain was retrieved from a study of T cell repertoires in cytomegalovirus infection. As for the study in general: It was the public TCR beta signatures that indicated both CMV infection and matching HLA type.

Worth noting for this clonotype: No antigen is known for it.

TCRdb re-analysed the reads in MiXCR, keeping a single row per CDR3 protein. The sample yields 290,000 or so distinct CDR3 sequences, under 30% seen once. Study outcomes and limitations: HLA-C-restricted CMV-specific TCR beta clonotypes prevailed in the ex vivo response. Cumulative public TCR beta family frequency identified CMV carriers with the relevant HLA.

Germline CDR1 reads MDHEN; CDR2 reads SYDVKM. V lost 6 bases and J lost 2, with 16 bases in between. The CDR3 extends over 15 amino acids. V gene TRBV28 combines with J gene TRBJ2-5; unclear D gene. The material sequenced was PBMCs. This TCR was sampled from a human donor in good health (CMV status not recorded). Some clones in this sample may be carry-over from other donors' samples. DNA for the CDR3: TGTGCCAGCAGGCTCGTGGACGGCCGTCAAGAGACCCAGTACTTC. It yields the protein CASRLVDGRQETQYF.